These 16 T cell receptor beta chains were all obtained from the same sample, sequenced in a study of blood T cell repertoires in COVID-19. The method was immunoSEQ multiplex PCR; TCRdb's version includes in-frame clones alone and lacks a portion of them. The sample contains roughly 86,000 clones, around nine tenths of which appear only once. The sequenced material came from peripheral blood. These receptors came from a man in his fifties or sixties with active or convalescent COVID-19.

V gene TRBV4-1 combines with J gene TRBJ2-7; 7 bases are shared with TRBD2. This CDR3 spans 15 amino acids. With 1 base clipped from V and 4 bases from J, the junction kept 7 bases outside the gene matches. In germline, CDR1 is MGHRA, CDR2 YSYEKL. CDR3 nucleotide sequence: TGCGCCAGCAGCCAAGGGAGCCTAGCGGTGTACGAGCAGTACTTC. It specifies CASSQGSLAVYEQYF.

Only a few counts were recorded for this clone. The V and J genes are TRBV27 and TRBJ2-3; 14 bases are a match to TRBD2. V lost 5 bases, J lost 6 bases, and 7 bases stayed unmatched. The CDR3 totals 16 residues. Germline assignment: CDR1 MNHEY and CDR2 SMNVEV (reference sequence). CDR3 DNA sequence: TGTGCCAGCAGTGCCAGACTAGCGGGGGGGCACGATACGCAGTATTTT. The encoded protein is CASSARLAGGHDTQYF.

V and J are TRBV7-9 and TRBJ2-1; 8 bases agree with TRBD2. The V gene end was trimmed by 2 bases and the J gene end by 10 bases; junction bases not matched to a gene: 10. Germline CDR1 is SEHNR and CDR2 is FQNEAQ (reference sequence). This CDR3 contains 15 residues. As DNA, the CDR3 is TGTGCCAGCAGCTTAATCCTAGCGGGTGACAGAGAGCAGTTCTTC. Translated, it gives CASSLILAGDREQFF.

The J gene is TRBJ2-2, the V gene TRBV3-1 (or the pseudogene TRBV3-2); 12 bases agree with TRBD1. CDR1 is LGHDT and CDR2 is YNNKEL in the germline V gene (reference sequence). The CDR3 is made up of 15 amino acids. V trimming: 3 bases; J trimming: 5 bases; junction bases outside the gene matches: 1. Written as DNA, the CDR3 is TGTGCCAGCAGCCAGGGACAGGGGGCAACCGGGGAGCTGTTTTTT. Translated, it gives CASSQGQGATGELFF.

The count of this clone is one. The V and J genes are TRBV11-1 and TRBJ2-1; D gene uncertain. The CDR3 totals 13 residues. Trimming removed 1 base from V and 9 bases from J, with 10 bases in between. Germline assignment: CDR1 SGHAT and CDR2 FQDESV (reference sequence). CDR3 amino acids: CASSLDNGPEQFF. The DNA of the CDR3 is TGTGCCAGCAGCTTAGACAATGGGCCTGAGCAGTTCTTC. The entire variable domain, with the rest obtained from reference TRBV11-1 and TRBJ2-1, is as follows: EAEVAQSPRYKITEKSQAVAFWCDPISGHATLYWYRQILGQGPELLVQFQDESVVDDSQLPKDRFSAERLKGVDSTLKIQPAELGDSAMYLCASSLDNGPEQFFGPGTRLTVL.

The CDR3 nucleotides read TGTGCCAGCAGTTTGAGGCCTTCAGATACGCAGTATTTT. Translated, it gives CASSLRPSDTQYF. V usage is TRBV28 and J usage is TRBJ2-3; D uncertain. Germline V gene data show CDR1 as MDHEN and CDR2 as SYDVKM. Trimming took 3 bases from V and 4 from J, leaving 8 bases between them. The CDR3 is 13 residues long.

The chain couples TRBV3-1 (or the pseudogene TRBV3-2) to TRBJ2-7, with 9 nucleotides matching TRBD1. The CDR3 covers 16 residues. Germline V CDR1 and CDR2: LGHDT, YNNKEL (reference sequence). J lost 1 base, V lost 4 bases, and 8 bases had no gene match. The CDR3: CASSLGGTGPSYEQYF. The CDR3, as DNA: TGTGCCAGCAGCCTCGGAGGGACAGGGCCTTCCTACGAGCAGTACTTC.

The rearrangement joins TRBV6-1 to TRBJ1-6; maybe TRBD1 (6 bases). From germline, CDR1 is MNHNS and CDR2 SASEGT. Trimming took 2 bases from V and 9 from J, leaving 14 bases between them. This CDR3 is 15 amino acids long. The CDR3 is CASSELQGPLSPLHF. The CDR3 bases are TGTGCCAGCAGTGAATTACAGGGCCCCCTTTCACCCCTCCACTTT.

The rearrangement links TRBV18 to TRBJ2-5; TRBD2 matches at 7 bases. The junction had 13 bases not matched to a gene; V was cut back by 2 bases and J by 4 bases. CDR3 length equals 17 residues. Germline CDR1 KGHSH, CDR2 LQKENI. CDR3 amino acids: CASSPSPGEGRRETQYF. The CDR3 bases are TGTGCCAGCTCACCATCCCCCGGGGAGGGTCGTCGAGAGACCCAGTACTTC.

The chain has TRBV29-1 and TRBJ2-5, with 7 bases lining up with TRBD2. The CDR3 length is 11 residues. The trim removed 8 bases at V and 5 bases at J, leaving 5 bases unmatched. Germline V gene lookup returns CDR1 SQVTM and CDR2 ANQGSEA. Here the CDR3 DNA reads TGCAGCTTGGGGGGAGGGGAGACCCAGTACTTC. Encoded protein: CSLGGGETQYF.

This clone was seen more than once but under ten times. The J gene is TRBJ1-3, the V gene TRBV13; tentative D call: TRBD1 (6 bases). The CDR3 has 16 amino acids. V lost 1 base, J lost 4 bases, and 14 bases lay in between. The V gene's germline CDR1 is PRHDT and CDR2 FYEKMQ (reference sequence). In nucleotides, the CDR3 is TGTGCCAGCAGCTTAGTCCCAGGGGCACAGGGAAACACCATATATTTT. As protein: CASSLVPGAQGNTIYF.

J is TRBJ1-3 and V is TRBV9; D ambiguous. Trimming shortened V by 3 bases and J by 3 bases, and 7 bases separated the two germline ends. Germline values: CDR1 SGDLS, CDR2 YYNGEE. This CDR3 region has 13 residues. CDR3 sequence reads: CASSAYDGNTIYF. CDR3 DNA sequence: TGTGCCAGCAGCGCCTACGATGGAAACACCATATATTTT. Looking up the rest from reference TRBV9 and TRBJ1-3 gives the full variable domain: DSGVTQTPKHLITATGQRVTLRCSPRSGDLSVYWYQQSLDQGLQFLIQYYNGEERAKGNILERFSAQQFPDLHSELNLSSLELGDSALYFCASSAYDGNTIYFGEGSWLTVV.

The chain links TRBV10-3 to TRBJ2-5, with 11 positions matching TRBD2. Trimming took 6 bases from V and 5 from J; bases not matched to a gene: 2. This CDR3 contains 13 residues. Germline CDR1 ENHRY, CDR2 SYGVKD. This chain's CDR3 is CAIRTSGVETQYF. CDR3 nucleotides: TGTGCCATCAGGACTAGCGGGGTCGAGACCCAGTACTTC.

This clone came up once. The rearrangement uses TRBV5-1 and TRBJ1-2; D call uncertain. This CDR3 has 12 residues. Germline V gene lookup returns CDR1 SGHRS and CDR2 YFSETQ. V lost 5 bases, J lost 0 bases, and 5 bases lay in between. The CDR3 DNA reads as TGCGCCAGCAGTCCGGCTAACTATGGCTACACCTTC. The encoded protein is CASSPANYGYTF. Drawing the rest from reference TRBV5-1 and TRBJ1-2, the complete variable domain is KAGVTQTPRYLIKTRGQQVTLSCSPISGHRSVSWYQQTPGQGLQFLFEYFSETQRNKGNFPGRFSGRQFSNSRSEMNVSTLELGDSALYLCASSPANYGYTFGSGTRLTVV.

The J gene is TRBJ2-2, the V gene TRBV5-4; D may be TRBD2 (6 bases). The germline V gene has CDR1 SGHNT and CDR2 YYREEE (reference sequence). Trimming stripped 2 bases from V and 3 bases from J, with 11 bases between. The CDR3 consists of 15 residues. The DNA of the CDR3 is TGTGCCAGCAGCTTTGCGGGGCGTGACACCGGGGAGCTGTTTTTT. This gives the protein CASSFAGRDTGELFF.

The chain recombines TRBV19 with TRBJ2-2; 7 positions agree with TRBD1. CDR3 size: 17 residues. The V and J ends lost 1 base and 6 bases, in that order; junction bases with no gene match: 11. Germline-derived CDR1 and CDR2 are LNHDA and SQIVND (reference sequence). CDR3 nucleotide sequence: TGTGCCAGTAGTATAGCCGCCGGGGTTCAGGGGGCCGGGGAGCTGTTTTTT. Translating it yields CASSIAAGVQGAGELFF. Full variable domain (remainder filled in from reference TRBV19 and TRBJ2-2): DGGITQSPKYLFRKEGQNVTLSCEQNLNHDAMYWYRQDPGQGLRLIYYSQIVNDFQKGDIAEGYSVSREKKESFPLTVTSAQKNPTAFYLCASSIAAGVQGAGELFFGEGSRLTVL.